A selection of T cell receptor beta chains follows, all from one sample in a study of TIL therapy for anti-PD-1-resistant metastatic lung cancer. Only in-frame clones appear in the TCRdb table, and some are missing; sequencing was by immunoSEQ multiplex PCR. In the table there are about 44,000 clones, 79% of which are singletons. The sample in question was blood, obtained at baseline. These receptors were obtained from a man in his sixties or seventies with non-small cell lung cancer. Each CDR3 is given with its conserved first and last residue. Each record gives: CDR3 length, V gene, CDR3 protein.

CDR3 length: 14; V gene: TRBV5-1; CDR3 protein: CASSFGESTDTQYF
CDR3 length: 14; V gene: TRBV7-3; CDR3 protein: CASSLSSGTDTQYF
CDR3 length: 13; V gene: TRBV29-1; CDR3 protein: CSVGGGQGHEQYF
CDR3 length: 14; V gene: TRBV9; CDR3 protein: CASSAGFQDYGYTF
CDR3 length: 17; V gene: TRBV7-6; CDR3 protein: CASSLVSGTEVADTQYF
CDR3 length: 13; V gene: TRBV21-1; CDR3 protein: CASSPQGRETQYF
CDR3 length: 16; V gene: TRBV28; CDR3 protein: CASSLSGTAAKNIQYF
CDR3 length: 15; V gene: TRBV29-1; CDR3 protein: CSVDTYRGNYNEQFF
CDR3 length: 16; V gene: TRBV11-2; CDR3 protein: CASSLAGLENTGELFF
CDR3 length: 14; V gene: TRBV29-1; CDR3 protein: CSVVGQKNTGELFF
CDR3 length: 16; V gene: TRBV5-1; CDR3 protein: CASSLSQRTGRNEQFF
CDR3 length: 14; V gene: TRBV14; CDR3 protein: CASSQDLAQGKQYF
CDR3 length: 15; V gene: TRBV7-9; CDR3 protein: CASSLGTGQNQPQHF
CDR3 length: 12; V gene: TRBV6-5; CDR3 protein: CASRSPQETQYF
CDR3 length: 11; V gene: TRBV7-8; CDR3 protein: CASSLYHEQFF
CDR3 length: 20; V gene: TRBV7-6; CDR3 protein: CASSLVPRTSGSRGTDTQYF
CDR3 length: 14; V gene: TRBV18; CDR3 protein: CASSPRIREDIQYF